This TCR beta chain was recovered during a study of shared clonotypes between healthy human individuals. Study in general: With ages of 18 to 49, the donors were a couple of women and three men.

Both subsets, CD45RA+ naive and CD45RA-negative memory, were split from the CD4+ cells. The germline V gene has CDR1 MNHEY and CDR2 SVGAGI. The CDR3 extends over 14 amino acids. V trimming: 2 bases; J trimming: 13 bases; junction bases outside the gene matches: 10. Sorted subsets were amplified in replicate PCRs using about 210 ng DNA, roughly 30,000 T cell genomes. Produced via immunoSEQ multiplex PCR; TCRdb's table is partial and in-frame only. The sample has 650,000 to 750,000 clones; around 72% are singletons. The clonotype originates from a woman in her thirties in good health. Material: memory CD4+ T cells sorted from blood. Subset indicated: CD45RA-negative fraction. J is TRBJ1-2 and V is TRBV6-5; 10 bases fit TRBD1. The CDR3 sequence is CASSYGTGEFGSTF. The CDR3 coding sequence is TGTGCCAGCAGTTACGGGACAGGGGAATTCGGGAGCACCTTC.